What follows describes a single T cell receptor beta chain. Its antigen is unknown. Base qualities were left out, and no much larger clone turns up one base away. From a lookup of the germline V gene, CDR1 and CDR2 are SGHAT and FQNNGV. Including the terminal cysteine and phenylalanine, the CDR3 comprises 15 residues. Of all the DNA, just the CDR3 is kept, 45 bases in frame from base 1. The V end loses 2 bases and the J end loses 3 bases, and a stretch of 13 bases separates them. The data originate from a study of shared clonotypes between healthy human individuals (dated by TCRdb to the early 2020s). About the investigation overall: The cohort included three men and a couple of women between 18 and 49 years of age. Each donor's leukapheresis produced roughly between roughly 0.94 and 9.5 billion PBMCs. Blood TCR repertoires of about five healthy adults were deeply sequenced to estimate repertoire size and the extent of clonotype sharing between individuals. Libraries were prepared and TCR repertoires were sequenced by different laboratories using diverse techniques, in order to increase sequencing depth and limit assay-specific biases. Per donor, three plates each were used for CD4 naive and CD4 memory, two for CD8 naive, and one for CD8 memory. Summary of the overall study and its limitations: Clonotypes shared by all four sorted-subset donors showed higher generation probabilities than non-shared clonotypes. Across four donors, roughly 5% of naive CD4, around 3.5% of naive CD8, 2% to 2.5% of memory CD4, and 0.4% of memory CD8 clonotypes were shared. Pairwise subsampling led to the expectation that sequencing depth would affect the degree of clonotype sharing among donors. The small number of donors limited the genetic and exposure-history diversity represented. Larger estimated clonotype richness was generally found for naive subsets than for memory subsets. Only blood was sampled, and tissue TCR repertoires likely differ from those in blood. Rarefaction of sorted-subset datasets indicated incomplete sequencing despite the large sequencing depth.

CD8 naive samples were CD45RO-negative cells positively selected for CCR7, giving a CD45RA+CCR7+ population that excluded TemRA cells. Healthy HIV-negative adults with no recently reported acute infections or vaccinations were included as donors. All donors were Caucasian adults living in Nashville, Tennessee, USA. Blood was collected by leukapheresis, and PBMCs were isolated by Ficoll-Histopaque density gradient centrifugation and then cryopreserved in liquid nitrogen vapor phase. Purity and quantity of every magnetically sorted T cell population were checked by analytical flow cytometry. From each sorted fraction, genomic DNA was isolated and quantified by UV absorbance on a Nanodrop 2000c. Using the deep immunoSEQ assay, TCR CDR3 regions were amplified from genomic DNA by multiplex PCR. Genomic DNA extracted from each cell subset was distributed evenly over all wells of several immunoSEQ 96-well plates, and each plate served as one replicate. For sorted subsets, roughly 200 ng of genomic DNA, equivalent to around 30,000 T cell genomes, went into each replicate PCR. The purified libraries were quantified using a Qubit 3.0 fluorometer, sized with a Bioanalyzer 2100, and then quantified again using the KAPA Library Quantification kit. Every immunoSEQ 96-well plate was sequenced on a dedicated single-read 150-cycle Illumina NextSeq 550 flow cell. The published analysis was carried out like this. Because the immunoSEQ output held only junctional sequences and lacked quality scores, the filtering could not match the filtering applied to full-length reads. Sequences were annotated with PyIR, a Python wrapper for IgBLAST v1.9, and V/J genes and CDR3 were assigned using IMGT germline references. Reads were filtered out if the reads had weak V/J assignments (E-value above 1e-6), no CDR3, stop codons, out-of-frame junctions, or ambiguous translated residues. V3J clonotypes were defined by identical inferred V gene, J gene, and CDR3 amino acid sequence. To compute the percentage overlap between repertoires, the number of shared unique clonotypes was divided by the size of the smaller repertoire. Three approaches were used to assess repertoire richness: RTK rarefaction, the Chao1 estimator, and Recon v2.1 estimates of unobserved clonotypes. Generation probabilities for all TCRbeta clonotypes obtained by the gDNA method from a handful of donors were computed using OLGA. TCRdb limited this immuneACCESS table to in-frame rearrangements with V and J called. A share of clones is missing; checked studies link under half to unresolved V genes, and the rest is unexplained. That table is the source of V, J and clone size, and D and trimming were worked out from the DNA. The sample table holds nearly 2 million clones, of which just under 95% were seen once. The leading ten clones occupy 0.95% to 1.5% of the sample.

The sequenced material came from naive CD8+ T cells sorted from blood. This specimen's cell subset or site label, interpreted: CD45RA+CCR7+. The chain links TRBV11-2 with TRBJ1-1; a tentative D match to TRBD1 spans 5 bases. The source is a man between 18 and 29 years old in good health. The CDR3 region: CASSLRADSYTEAFF. The sequenced DNA is TGTGCCAGCAGCTTACGGGCCGACAGCTACACTGAAGCTTTCTTT.